The entry below gives a single TCR beta chain sequence along with its context. These data are taken from a study of control samples from healthy donors and cancer patients. With 4 bases removed from V and 1 base from J, the gap between germline ends came to 14 bases. Per the germline V gene, CDR1 is MNHEY and CDR2 is SVGEGT. This CDR3 region has 16 residues. Clones were read by immunoSEQ multiplex PCR, and TCRdb kept only the in-frame ones, dropping some. Among approximately 37,000 clones, about 94% were seen once, and the ten largest hold approximately 3.9%. The chain couples TRBV6-2 or TRBV6-3 to TRBJ1-5; perhaps TRBD1 as D (6 bases). This clonotype originated in a woman between 45 and 60 years old in good health. Sequencing used blood. The CDR3 is CASSSRTVLSNQPQHF. CDR3 DNA: TGTGCCAGCAGTTCCCGGACAGTCCTAAGCAATCAGCCCCAGCATTTT.